This T cell receptor beta chain derives from a study of molecular identifiers for immune sequencing clone quantification. TCR libraries were built in bulk with a published protocol and specific TCR primers. One entry per CDR3 protein, called by TCRdb with MiXCR from the PCR reads. The table lists some 100,000 distinct CDR3 sequences, 35% to 40% of them singletons. With 5 bases clipped from V and 2 bases from J, the junction kept 4 bases outside the gene matches. This CDR3 has 14 amino acids. Germline CDR1 is SEHNR and CDR2 is FQNEAQ (reference sequence). Points from the study as a whole: More than 97% of effector molecules, versus under 1% of naive-cell molecules, belonged to clones above 20 RNA copies. With a barcode shared among identical TCR molecules, highly expanded clone sizes could be underestimated.

From roughly 20,000 to 1,000,000 sorted cells, naive CD8 libraries were generated with 10%, 30% or 50% RNA. This clonotype was counted between two and nine times. Its antigen remains unknown. This clonotype was obtained from a human donor in good health. Some libraries in this study had Jurkat cell RNA spiked in. The rearrangement links TRBV7-9 to TRBJ2-7; 9 nucleotides line up with TRBD1. Input material: naive CD8+ T cells from blood, with Jurkat cell RNA spiked in. Subset in this sample: FACS-sorted CD8+CD4-CCR7+CD45RA+ naive T cells. CDR3 nucleotides: TGTGCCAGCAGCGGAAGACAGGGGGCCTACGAGCAGTACTTC. This encodes CASSGRQGAYEQYF.